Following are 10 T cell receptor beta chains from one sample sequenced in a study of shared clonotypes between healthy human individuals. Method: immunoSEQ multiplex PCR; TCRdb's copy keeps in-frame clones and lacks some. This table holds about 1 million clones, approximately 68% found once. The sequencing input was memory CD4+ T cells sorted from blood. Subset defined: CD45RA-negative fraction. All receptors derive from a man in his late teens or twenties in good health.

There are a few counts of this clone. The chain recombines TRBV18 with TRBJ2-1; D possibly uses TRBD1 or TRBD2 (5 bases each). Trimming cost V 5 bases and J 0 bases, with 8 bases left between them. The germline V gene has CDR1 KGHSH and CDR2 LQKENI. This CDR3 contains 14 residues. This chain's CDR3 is CASSWGSSYNEQFF. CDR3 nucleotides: TGTGCCAGCTCATGGGGGAGCTCCTACAATGAGCAGTTCTTC.

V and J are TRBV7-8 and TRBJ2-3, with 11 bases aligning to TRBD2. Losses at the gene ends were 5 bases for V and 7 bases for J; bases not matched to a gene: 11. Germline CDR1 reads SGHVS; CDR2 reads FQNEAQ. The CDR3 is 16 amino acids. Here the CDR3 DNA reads TGTGCCAGCAGCCCCCTTAGCGGGGGGGCGAGTTATACGCAGTATTTT. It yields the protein CASSPLSGGASYTQYF.

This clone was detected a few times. CDR3 nucleotide sequence: TGCGCCAGCAGCCAAGATGGGGCAGGGGCTTGGGGCACAGATACGCAGTATTTT. Its translation: CASSQDGAGAWGTDTQYF. The chain combines TRBV4-1 with TRBJ2-3; D is possibly TRBD1 (6 bases). CDR1 is MGHRA, CDR2 YSYEKL, per germline. The CDR3 sequence is 18 residues long. V was clipped by 0 bases and J by 1 base, with 17 bases between them.

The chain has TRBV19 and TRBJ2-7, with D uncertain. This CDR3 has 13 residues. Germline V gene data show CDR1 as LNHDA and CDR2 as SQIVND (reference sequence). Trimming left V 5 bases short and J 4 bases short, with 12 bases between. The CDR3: CASSGDSEYEQYF. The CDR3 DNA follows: TGTGCCAGTAGTGGCGATTCGGAATACGAGCAGTACTTC. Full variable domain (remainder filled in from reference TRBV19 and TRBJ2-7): DGGITQSPKYLFRKEGQNVTLSCEQNLNHDAMYWYRQDPGQGLRLIYYSQIVNDFQKGDIAEGYSVSREKKESFPLTVTSAQKNPTAFYLCASSGDSEYEQYFGPGTRLTVT.

CDR3 loop: CASSISLDPGYTF. The DNA for the CDR3 is TGTGCCAGTAGTATAAGCCTGGACCCTGGCTACACCTTC. This chain connects TRBV19 to TRBJ1-2; D not resolved. Deletions cut 2 bases from V and 7 bases from J, with 11 bases between. The CDR3 has 13 residues. Looked up from germline, CDR1 is LNHDA and CDR2 is SQIVND (reference sequence).

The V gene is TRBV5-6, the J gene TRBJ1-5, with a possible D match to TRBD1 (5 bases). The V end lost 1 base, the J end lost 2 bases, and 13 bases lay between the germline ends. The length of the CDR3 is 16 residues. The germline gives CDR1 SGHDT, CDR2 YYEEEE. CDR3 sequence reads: CASSLMTGGGNQPQHF. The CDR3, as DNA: TGTGCCAGCAGCTTGATGACGGGAGGGGGCAATCAGCCCCAGCATTTT.

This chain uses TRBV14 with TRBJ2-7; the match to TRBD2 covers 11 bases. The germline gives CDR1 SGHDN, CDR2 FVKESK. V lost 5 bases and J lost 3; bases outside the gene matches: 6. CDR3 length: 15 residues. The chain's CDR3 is CASSYGTSGNYEQYF. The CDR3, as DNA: TGTGCCAGCAGCTACGGGACTAGCGGTAACTACGAGCAGTACTTC.

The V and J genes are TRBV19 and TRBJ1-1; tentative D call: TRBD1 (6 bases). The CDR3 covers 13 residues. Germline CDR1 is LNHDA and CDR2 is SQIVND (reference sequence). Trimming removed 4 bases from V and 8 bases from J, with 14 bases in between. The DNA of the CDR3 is TGTGCCAGTAGTACCCTTCAGGGGCCCGAAGCTTTCTTT. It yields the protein CASSTLQGPEAFF.

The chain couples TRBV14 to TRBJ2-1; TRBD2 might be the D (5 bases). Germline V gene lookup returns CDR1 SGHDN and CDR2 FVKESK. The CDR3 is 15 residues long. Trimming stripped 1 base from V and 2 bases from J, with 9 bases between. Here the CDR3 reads CASSQGASTYNEQFF. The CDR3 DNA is TGTGCCAGCAGCCAAGGGGCTAGCACCTACAATGAGCAGTTCTTC.

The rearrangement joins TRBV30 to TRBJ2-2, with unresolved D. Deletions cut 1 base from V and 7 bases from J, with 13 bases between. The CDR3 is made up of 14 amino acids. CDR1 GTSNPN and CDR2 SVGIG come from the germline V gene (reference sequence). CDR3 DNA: TGTGCCTGGAGTGGGATTAGCTTGGTCGGGGAGCTGTTTTTT. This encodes CAWSGISLVGELFF.